Each of the 8 T cell receptor beta chains below was sequenced from the same sample in a study of neurological immune-mediated disorders. TCRdb re-analysed the 5' RACE reads in MiXCR, keeping a single row per CDR3 protein. The repertoire holds 50,000 to 60,000 distinct CDR3 sequences, with roughly 17% as singletons. The sequenced material came from PBMCs. These receptors came from a man between 60 and 70 years old in good health.

This clonotype was observed a few times. The chain is built from TRBV28 and TRBJ2-7; 8 bases line up with TRBD1. From germline, CDR1 is MDHEN and CDR2 SYDVKM. CDR3 length: 14 amino acids. V shed 8 bases and J 2 bases; nucleotides not matched to a gene: 8. DNA for the CDR3: TGTGCCAGCCTTAGGGGGACAGGAGCCTACGAGCAGTACTTC. It codes for CASLRGTGAYEQYF.

This clonotype has a count of ten or more. The chain carries TRBV6-5 and TRBJ1-2; TRBD1 matches 10 bases. V was pared by 2 bases and J by 10 bases, with 13 bases of the junction left unmatched. This CDR3 has 16 amino acids. Germline CDR1 is MNHEY and CDR2 is SVGAGI. DNA for the CDR3: TGTGCCAGCAGTTACGACAGGGGGCCAGCGAGTTCGGACTACACCTTC. This gives the protein CASSYDRGPASSDYTF.

This clonotype was picked up many times. J is TRBJ1-4 and V is TRBV10-3, with 9 bases lining up with TRBD1. Trimming took 6 bases from V and 9 from J; bases not matched to a gene: 5. The CDR3 runs 13 residues. Germline CDR1 reads ENHRY; CDR2 reads SYGVKD. The CDR3 sequence is CAISEGQGKKLFF. CDR3 sequence (DNA): TGTGCCATCAGCGAGGGACAGGGTAAAAAACTGTTTTTT.

This clonotype was observed many times. This rearrangement joins TRBV2 to TRBJ1-5, with 7 positions matching TRBD1. Unmatched junction bases numbered 7, after V lost 8 bases and J lost 0 bases. This CDR3 spans 15 amino acids. CDR1 SNHLY and CDR2 FYNNEI come from the germline V gene. CDR3 sequence: CASDRAHYSNQPQHF. DNA of the CDR3: TGTGCCAGCGACAGGGCCCATTATAGCAATCAGCCCCAGCATTTT.

This clonotype has ten or more counts. The chain joins TRBV10-3 to TRBJ1-2; 7 bases match TRBD1. CDR3 size: 13 residues. After removal of 3 bases from V and 10 bases from J, the junction contained 8 bases not matched to a gene. CDR1 ENHRY and CDR2 SYGVKD come from the germline V gene. In DNA form, the CDR3 reads TGTGCCATCAGTGAATGGAGGCAGGGGGACTACACCTTC. Its translation is CAISEWRQGDYTF.

The chain combines TRBV30 with TRBJ2-2; 11 nucleotides line up with TRBD2. The germline gives CDR1 GTSNPN, CDR2 SVGIG (reference sequence). The CDR3 runs 15 residues. Trimming at V came to 4 bases and at J to 7 bases, leaving 8 bases not matched to a gene. This CDR3 is CAWTRIAGGVGELFF. For the CDR3, the DNA is TGTGCCTGGACTAGAATAGCGGGAGGGGTCGGGGAGCTGTTTTTT.

This clonotype was observed many times. V and J are TRBV6-1 and TRBJ2-2; D uncertain. Germline CDR1 MNHNS, CDR2 SASEGT. The CDR3 runs 18 residues. V lost 3 bases and J 1 base, leaving 18 bases between the germline ends. The CDR3 loop reads CASSDGIHGQMNTGELFF. The CDR3 nucleotides read TGTGCCAGCAGTGACGGCATACACGGCCAGATGAACACCGGGGAGCTGTTTTTT.

This clonotype showed up many times. The V and J genes are TRBV28 and TRBJ2-1; 7 positions agree with TRBD2. In germline, CDR1 is MDHEN, CDR2 SYDVKM. V trimming: 0 bases; J trimming: 4 bases; junction bases outside the gene matches: 9. The CDR3 runs 17 residues. CDR3 loop: CASSLWAPGLPYNEQFF. The CDR3 DNA reads TGTGCCAGCAGTTTATGGGCCCCGGGACTACCATACAATGAGCAGTTCTTC.